Each of the 13 T cell receptor beta chains below was sequenced from the same sample in a study of beta chain features in type 1 diabetes. Study-level findings and limits: Across all four CD4+ subsets, people with type 1 diabetes showed modestly shorter TCRB CDR3s.

Expressed TCRB transcripts were sequenced, since all the RNA that had been isolated was reverse transcribed. Sequencing used immunoSEQ multiplex PCR; TCRdb keeps in-frame clones, though not all of them. The sample lists hundreds of thousands of clones, about 14% occurring once. No antigens are known for them. Input material: naive CD4+ T cells from blood. Receptors were obtained from a man between 18 and 29 years old with type 1 diabetes.

This clone was counted a few times. The rearrangement links TRBV7-9 to TRBJ2-2, with D uncertain. There are 14 residues in the CDR3. Germline lookup yields CDR1 SEHNR and CDR2 FQNEAQ (reference sequence). V dropped 5 bases and J dropped 4 bases, with 11 bases sitting between them. CDR3 in DNA: TGTGCCAGCAGCAGGAGCCCACGCACCGGGGAGCTGTTTTTT. It is translated as CASSRSPRTGELFF. Full variable domain (rest looked up from reference TRBV7-9 and TRBJ2-2): DTGVSQNPRHKITKRGQNVTFRCDPISEHNRLYWYRQTLGQGPEFLTYFQNEAQLEKSRLLSDRFSAERPKGSFSTLEIQRTEQGDSAMYLCASSRSPRTGELFFGEGSRLTVL.

This chain uses TRBV30 with TRBJ2-5, with D possibly being TRBD1 (5 bases). CDR1 GTSNPN and CDR2 SVGIG come from the germline V gene (reference sequence). Deletions cut 7 bases from V and 5 bases from J, with 14 bases between. The CDR3 totals 12 residues. CDR3 sequence: CASDIGEETQYF. CDR3 nucleotide sequence: TGTGCCTCGGACATAGGAGAGGAGACCCAGTACTTC.

The chain uses TRBV7-2 and TRBJ2-2; 9 bases match TRBD1. CDR1 SGHTA and CDR2 FQGNSA come from the germline V gene. After removal of 5 bases from V and 5 bases from J, the junction contained 12 bases not matched to a gene. The CDR3 spans 17 residues. The CDR3 spells CASSGSGTGLWTGELFF. As DNA, the CDR3 is TGTGCCAGCAGCGGCTCCGGGACAGGGTTATGGACCGGGGAGCTGTTTTTT.

V is TRBV5-1 and J is TRBJ1-6; perhaps TRBD1 as D (5 bases). Trimming left V 0 bases short and J 7 bases short, with 14 bases between. Per germline, CDR1 SGHRS and CDR2 YFSETQ. The CDR3 is made up of 16 amino acids. The CDR3 nucleotides read TGCGCCAGCAGCTTGGGGGGACCCCGAGGAAATTCACCCCTCCACTTT. This codes for CASSLGGPRGNSPLHF.

The J gene is TRBJ2-6, the V gene TRBV2; D is tentatively TRBD1 or TRBD2 (5 bases each). The CDR3 has 16 amino acids. The V end lost 7 bases, the J end lost 0 bases, and 13 bases lay between the germline ends. Germline CDR1 reads SNHLY; CDR2 reads FYNNEI. In DNA, the CDR3 is TGTGCCAGCACGGGGCGCCCCTACTCTGGGGCCAACGTCCTGACTTTC. It encodes CASTGRPYSGANVLTF. The variable domain in full, completed from reference TRBV2 and TRBJ2-6, reads EPEVTQTPSHQVTQMGQEVILRCVPISNHLYFYWYRQILGQKVEFLVSFYNNEISEKSEIFDDQFSVERPDGSNFTLKIRSTKLEDSAMYFCASTGRPYSGANVLTFGAGSRLTVL.

V usage is TRBV19 and J usage is TRBJ2-1; 8 positions agree with TRBD1. V shed 5 bases, J shed 0 bases, and the junction held 3 bases outside the gene matches. The germline gives CDR1 LNHDA, CDR2 SQIVND (reference sequence). The CDR3 length is 15 residues. CDR3 DNA sequence: TGTGCCAGTAGTGACAGGGGAAGCTCCTACAATGAGCAGTTCTTC. Translation: CASSDRGSSYNEQFF.

As concerns this clone: The identical CDR3 is also encoded by other nucleotide sequences in the sample. The chain recombines TRBV9 with TRBJ2-1, with a weak D call TRBD1 (6 bases). The V gene's germline CDR1 is SGDLS and CDR2 YYNGEE. The CDR3 is made up of 14 amino acids. The V end lost 0 bases, the J end lost 4 bases, and 8 bases lay between the germline ends. This CDR3 is CASSVGGTYNEQFF. CDR3 in DNA: TGTGCCAGCAGCGTAGGGGGGACATACAATGAGCAGTTCTTC.

The chain combines TRBV7-2 with TRBJ2-7; D not certain. Trimming left V 1 base short and J 12 bases short, with 13 bases between. There are 12 residues in the CDR3. From germline, CDR1 is SGHTA and CDR2 FQGNSA. The CDR3 loop reads CASSLDTPPRYF. For the CDR3, the DNA is TGTGCCAGCAGCTTAGATACCCCCCCGAGGTACTTC.

The rearrangement joins TRBV30 to TRBJ1-5; 7 bases are shared with TRBD1. After removal of 1 base from V and 7 bases from J, the junction contained 10 bases not matched to a gene. Germline CDR1 is GTSNPN and CDR2 is SVGIG (reference sequence). CDR3 length equals 15 residues. The CDR3 bases are TGTGCCTGGAGTGGTTTGGCAGGGGGTAGGCAGCCCCAGCATTTT. Translated: CAWSGLAGGRQPQHF.

V usage is TRBV28 and J usage is TRBJ2-1, with 11 bases matching TRBD2. CDR3 length: 15 amino acids. CDR1 is MDHEN, CDR2 SYDVKM, per germline. V lost 4 bases to trimming and J lost 8 bases; unmatched junction nucleotides: 7. The CDR3 protein is CASSSPSGGWDEQFF. CDR3 sequence (DNA): TGTGCCAGCAGTTCCCCTAGCGGGGGGTGGGATGAGCAGTTCTTC. Looking up the rest from reference TRBV28 and TRBJ2-1 gives the full variable domain: DVKVTQSSRYLVKRTGEKVFLECVQDMDHENMFWYRQDPGLGLRLIYFSYDVKMKEKGDIPEGYSVSREKKERFSLILESASTNQTSMYLCASSSPSGGWDEQFFGPGTRLTVL.

The genes are TRBV4-3 and TRBJ2-7, with TRBD2 identical over 8 bases. CDR1 LGHNA and CDR2 YSLEER come from the germline V gene. The J segment lost 1 base and the V segment lost 0 bases, leaving 8 bases of the junction unmatched. The CDR3 spans 17 residues. The CDR3 spells CASSQDWETSVSYEQYF. As DNA, the CDR3 is TGCGCCAGCAGCCAAGATTGGGAGACTAGCGTTTCCTACGAGCAGTACTTC.

The table lists this clone with a few counts. One junction end disagrees with the germline gene, perhaps due to a read error. This sequence joins TRBV30 and TRBJ2-5; D perhaps matches TRBD2 (5 bases). With the DNA end fitting TRBJ2-7 better, the J assignment may be wrong. The V gene's germline CDR1 is GTSNPN and CDR2 SVGIG (reference sequence). The CDR3 extends over 13 amino acids. CDR3 bases: TGTGCTTGGACTTCGGGGATCGGGTACGAGCAGTACTTC. Amino acid sequence: CAWTSGIGYEQYF.

The CDR3 DNA reads TGTGCCTGGAGTCCGGGACTGAGAGGTCCCTACAATGAGCAGTTCTTC. This translates into CAWSPGLRGPYNEQFF. The rearrangement uses TRBV30 and TRBJ2-1; TRBD2 might be the D (6 bases). Between the trimmed V and J ends, which lost 2 bases and 2 bases, there was a span of 16 bases. The germline V gene encodes CDR1 GTSNPN and CDR2 SVGIG (reference sequence). The CDR3 loop spans 16 amino acids.